This T cell receptor beta chain was documented in a study of blood T cell repertoires in COVID-19. Study-level background: COVID-19 samples collected from the United States, Italy and Spain covered acute and convalescent phases. The cDNA or gDNA used as material had been derived from T cells, B-cell-depleted T cells, or PBMCs.

Germline V gene lookup returns CDR1 LNHDA and CDR2 SQIVND (reference sequence). This CDR3 contains 17 residues. The germline V and J ends were trimmed by 2 bases and 2 bases, with 16 bases remaining between them. In the original processing: Reference gene primer amplification yielded estimated nucleated cell counts. The protocol was immunoSEQ multiplex PCR, while the TCRdb copy is restricted to in-frame clones and leaves out a portion. V, J and clone size reflect that table, while D and trimming were determined from the DNA. The data contain roughly 320,000 clones, roughly 90% of them singletons. A COVID-19 case was met by exposed participants within 2 weeks before study entry.

Sequenced: PBMCs or T cells enriched from blood (not recorded which). This receptor was identified in a woman aged 25-40 years who had been exposed to COVID-19. This chain links TRBV19 with TRBJ1-5; tentatively, D is TRBD1 (6 bases). The CDR3 loop is CASSIRYEGDGNQPQHF. The CDR3 bases are TGTGCCAGTAGTATAAGATACGAGGGGGATGGCAATCAGCCCCAGCATTTT.